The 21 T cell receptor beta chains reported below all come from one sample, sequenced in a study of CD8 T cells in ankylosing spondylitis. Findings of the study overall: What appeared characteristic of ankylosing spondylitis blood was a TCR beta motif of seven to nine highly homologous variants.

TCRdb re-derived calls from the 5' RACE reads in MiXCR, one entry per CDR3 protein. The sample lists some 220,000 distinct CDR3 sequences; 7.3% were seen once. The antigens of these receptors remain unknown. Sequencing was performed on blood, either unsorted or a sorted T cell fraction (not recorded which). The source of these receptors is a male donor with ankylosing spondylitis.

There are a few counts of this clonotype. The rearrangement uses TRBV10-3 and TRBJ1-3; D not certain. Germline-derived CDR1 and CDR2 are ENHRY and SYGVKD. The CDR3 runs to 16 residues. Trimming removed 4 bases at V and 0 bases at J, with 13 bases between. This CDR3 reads CAISGLSLNSGNTIYF. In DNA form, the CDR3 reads TGTGCCATCAGTGGGTTGAGCTTGAACTCTGGAAACACCATATATTTT.

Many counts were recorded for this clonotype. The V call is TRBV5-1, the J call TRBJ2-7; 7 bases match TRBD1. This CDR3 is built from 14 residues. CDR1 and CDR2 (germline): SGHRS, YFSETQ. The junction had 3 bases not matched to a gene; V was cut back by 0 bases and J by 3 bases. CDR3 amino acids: CASSLGPGGYEQYF. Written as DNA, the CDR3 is TGCGCCAGCAGCTTGGGGCCAGGGGGCTACGAGCAGTACTTC.

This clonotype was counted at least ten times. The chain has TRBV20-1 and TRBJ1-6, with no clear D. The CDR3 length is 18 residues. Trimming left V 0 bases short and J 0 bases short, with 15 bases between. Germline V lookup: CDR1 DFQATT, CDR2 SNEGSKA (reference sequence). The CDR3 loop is CSARDPLFLSSYNSPLHF. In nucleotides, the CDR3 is TGCAGTGCTAGAGACCCGTTATTCTTGAGCTCCTATAATTCACCCCTCCACTTT.

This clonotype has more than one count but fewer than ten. The CDR3 nucleotides read TGTGCCAGCAGCCCCCCGGCGGATCCCAGGGCCCAGCATTTT. Amino acid sequence: CASSPPADPRAQHF. V usage is TRBV7-2 and J usage is TRBJ1-5; D possibly corresponds to TRBD1 (5 bases). Germline CDR1 is SGHTA and CDR2 is FQGNSA. The V end was cut by 5 bases, the J end by 11 bases, with 19 bases between. This CDR3 comprises 14 residues.

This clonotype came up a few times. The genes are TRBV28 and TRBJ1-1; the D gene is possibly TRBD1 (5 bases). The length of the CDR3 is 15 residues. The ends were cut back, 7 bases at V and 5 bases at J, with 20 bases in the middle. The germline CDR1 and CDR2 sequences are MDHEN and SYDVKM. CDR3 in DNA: TGTGCCAGCACCCCCAGGCTTGGGGGTAGGACTGAAGCTTTCTTT. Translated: CASTPRLGGRTEAFF.

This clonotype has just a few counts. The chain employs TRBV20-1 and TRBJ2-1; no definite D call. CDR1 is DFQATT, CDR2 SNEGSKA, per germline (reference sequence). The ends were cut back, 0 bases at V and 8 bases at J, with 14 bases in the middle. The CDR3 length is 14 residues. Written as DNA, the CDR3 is TGCAGTGCTAGAGATTTGGCTACCTCCGATGAGCAGTTCTTC. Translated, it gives CSARDLATSDEQFF.

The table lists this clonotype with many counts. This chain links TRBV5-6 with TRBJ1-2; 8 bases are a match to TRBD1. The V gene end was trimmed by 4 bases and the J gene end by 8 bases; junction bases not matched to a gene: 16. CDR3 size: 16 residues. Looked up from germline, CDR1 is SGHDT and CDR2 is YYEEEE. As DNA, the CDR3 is TGTGCCAGCAGCCTTTTCTCGCAGGGGGCGTCCAACGGCTACACCTTC. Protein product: CASSLFSQGASNGYTF.

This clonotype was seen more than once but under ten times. The CDR3 sequence: CASSFPAGYNTGELFF. The CDR3 nucleotides are TGTGCCAGCAGTTTCCCAGCGGGATACAACACCGGGGAGCTGTTTTTT. The rearrangement uses TRBV6-2 or TRBV6-3 and TRBJ2-2; 7 positions agree with TRBD2. Trimming cost V 4 bases and J 2 bases; bases outside gene matches: 7. CDR1 and CDR2 (germline): MNHEY, SVGEGT. There are 16 residues in the CDR3.

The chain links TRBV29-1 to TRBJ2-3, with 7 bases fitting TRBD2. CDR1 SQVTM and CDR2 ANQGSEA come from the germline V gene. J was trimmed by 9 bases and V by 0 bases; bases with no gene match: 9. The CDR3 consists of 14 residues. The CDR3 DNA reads TGCAGCGTTGAAGAAGGACTAGTAAAGGTGACGCAGTATTTT. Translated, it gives CSVEEGLVKVTQYF.

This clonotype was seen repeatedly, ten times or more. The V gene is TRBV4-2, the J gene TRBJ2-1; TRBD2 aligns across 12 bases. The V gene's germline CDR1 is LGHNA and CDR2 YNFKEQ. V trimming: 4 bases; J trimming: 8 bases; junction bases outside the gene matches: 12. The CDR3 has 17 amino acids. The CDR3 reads CASSLRTSGAQVDEQFF. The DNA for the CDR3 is TGTGCCAGCAGCCTTAGGACTAGCGGGGCCCAAGTTGATGAGCAGTTCTTC.

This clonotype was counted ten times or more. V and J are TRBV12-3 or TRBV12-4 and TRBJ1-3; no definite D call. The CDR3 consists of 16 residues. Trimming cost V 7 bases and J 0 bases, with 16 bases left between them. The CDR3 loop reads CASTPGALSSGNTIYF. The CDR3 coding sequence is TGTGCCAGCACCCCTGGCGCACTCTCCTCTGGAAACACCATATATTTT.

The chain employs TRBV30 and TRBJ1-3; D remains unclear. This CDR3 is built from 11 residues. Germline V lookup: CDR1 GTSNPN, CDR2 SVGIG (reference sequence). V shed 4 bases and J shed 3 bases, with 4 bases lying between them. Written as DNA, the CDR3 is TGTGCCTGGAAGTTTGGAAACACCATATATTTT. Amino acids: CAWKFGNTIYF.

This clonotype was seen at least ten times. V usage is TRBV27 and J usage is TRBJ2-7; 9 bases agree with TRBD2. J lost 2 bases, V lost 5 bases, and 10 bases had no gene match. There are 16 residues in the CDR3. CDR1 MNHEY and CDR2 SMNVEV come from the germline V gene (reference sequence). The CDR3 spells CASSPIAGASPYEQYF. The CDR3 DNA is TGTGCCAGCAGTCCAATAGCGGGAGCCTCCCCCTACGAGCAGTACTTC.

CDR3 in amino acids: CASSDLGLADDEQYF. In DNA form, the CDR3 reads TGTGCCAGCAGTGATTTGGGACTAGCGGACGACGAGCAGTACTTC. The chain links TRBV6-2 or TRBV6-3 to TRBJ2-7; 11 bases match TRBD2. Per germline, CDR1 MNHEY and CDR2 SVGEGT. The CDR3 loop spans 15 amino acids. Trimming took 5 bases from V and 5 from J; bases not matched to a gene: 8.

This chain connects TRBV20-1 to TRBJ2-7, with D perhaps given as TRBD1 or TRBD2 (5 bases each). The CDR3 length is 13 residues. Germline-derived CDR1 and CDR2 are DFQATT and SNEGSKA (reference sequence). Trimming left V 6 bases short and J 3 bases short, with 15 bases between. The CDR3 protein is CSATGWQGYEQYF. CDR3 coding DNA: TGCAGTGCCACGGGGTGGCAGGGCTACGAGCAGTACTTC.

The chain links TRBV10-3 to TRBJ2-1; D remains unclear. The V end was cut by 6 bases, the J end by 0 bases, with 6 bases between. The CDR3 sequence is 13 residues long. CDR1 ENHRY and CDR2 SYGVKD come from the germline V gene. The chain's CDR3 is CAIRVSSYNEQFF. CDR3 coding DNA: TGTGCCATCAGAGTCAGCTCCTACAATGAGCAGTTCTTC.

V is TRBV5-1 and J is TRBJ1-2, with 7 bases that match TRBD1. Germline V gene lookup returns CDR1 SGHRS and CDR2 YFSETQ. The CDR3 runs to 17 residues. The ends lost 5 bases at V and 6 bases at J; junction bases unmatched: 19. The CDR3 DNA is TGCGCCAGCAGGCCTTATCCCGAAGACAGGGTTTTAGATGGCTACACCTTC. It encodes CASRPYPEDRVLDGYTF.

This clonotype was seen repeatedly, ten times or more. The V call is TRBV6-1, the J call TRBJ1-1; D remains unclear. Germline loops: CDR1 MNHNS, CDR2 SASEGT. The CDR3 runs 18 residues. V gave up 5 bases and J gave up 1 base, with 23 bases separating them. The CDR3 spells CASSLTDRWRAGNTEAFF. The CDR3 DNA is TGTGCCAGCAGTCTCACCGATCGGTGGAGGGCGGGGAACACTGAAGCTTTCTTT.

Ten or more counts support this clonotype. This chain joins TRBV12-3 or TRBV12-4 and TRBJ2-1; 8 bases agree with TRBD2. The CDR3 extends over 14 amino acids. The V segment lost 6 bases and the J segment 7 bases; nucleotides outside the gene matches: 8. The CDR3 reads CASSIFGGGNEQFF. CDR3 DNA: TGTGCCAGCAGCATCTTCGGGGGGGGTAATGAGCAGTTCTTC.

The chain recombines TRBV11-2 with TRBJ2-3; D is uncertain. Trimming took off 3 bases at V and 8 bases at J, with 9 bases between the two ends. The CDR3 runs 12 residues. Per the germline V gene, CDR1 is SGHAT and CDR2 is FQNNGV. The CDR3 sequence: CASSLGYGTQYF. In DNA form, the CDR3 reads TGTGCCAGCAGCTTGGGGTACGGTACGCAGTATTTT.

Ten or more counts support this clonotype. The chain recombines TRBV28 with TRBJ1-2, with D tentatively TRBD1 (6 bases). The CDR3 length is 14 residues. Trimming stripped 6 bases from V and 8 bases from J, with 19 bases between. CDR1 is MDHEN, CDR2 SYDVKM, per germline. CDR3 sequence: CASRPQGSPGGYTF. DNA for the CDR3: TGTGCCAGCAGACCACAGGGATCCCCTGGCGGCTACACCTTC.